Listed here are 30 T cell receptor beta chains from one sample, sequenced in a study of T cells in Graves' hyperthyroidism and ophthalmopathy. Using RNA transcripts as the source, TCR beta CDR3 regions were amplified. Using the HTBI primer set, a first-round RT-PCR was run on the TCR CDR3. TCRdb re-called the multiplex PCR reads with MiXCR, one entry per CDR3 protein. The data hold fewer than 650,000 distinct CDR3 sequences, with 14% observed a single time. The sample consisted of blood. Receptors originate from a woman younger than 35 with Graves' ophthalmopathy.

The J gene is TRBJ2-2, the V gene TRBV27, with 11 bases fitting TRBD1. V trimming: 4 bases; J trimming: 7 bases; junction bases outside the gene matches: 5. The germline V gene has CDR1 MNHEY and CDR2 SMNVEV (reference sequence). The CDR3 is made up of 15 amino acids. The CDR3 spells CASSSGTGGNGELFF. DNA for the CDR3: TGTGCCAGCAGTTCCGGGACAGGGGGGAACGGGGAGCTGTTTTTT.

The chain combines TRBV27 with TRBJ2-1; 15 bases fit TRBD2. Germline V CDR1 and CDR2: MNHEY, SMNVEV (reference sequence). Trimming took 5 bases from V and 9 from J; bases not matched to a gene: 8. This CDR3 contains 16 residues. CDR3 DNA: TGTGCCAGCAGTCTCGGACTAGCGGGAGGGTTAGGTGAGCAGTTCTTC. It is translated as CASSLGLAGGLGEQFF.

There are many counts of this clonotype. The rearrangement joins TRBV5-1 to TRBJ2-3; TRBD2 matches at 11 bases. V lost 5 bases to trimming and J lost 5 bases; unmatched junction nucleotides: 4. Per the germline V gene, CDR1 is SGHRS and CDR2 is YFSETQ. This CDR3 is built from 14 residues. The CDR3 spells CASRTSGTRDTQYF. As DNA, the CDR3 is TGCGCCAGCAGGACTAGCGGGACGCGAGATACGCAGTATTTT.

V and J are TRBV20-1 and TRBJ1-5, with a tentative D call TRBD1 (6 bases). The V gene lost 2 bases and the J gene lost 6 bases, with 17 bases spanning the gap. This CDR3 is built from 15 residues. Looked up from germline, CDR1 is DFQATT and CDR2 is SNEGSKA (reference sequence). CDR3 bases: TGCAGTGCTAGAAGCGATTTTACAGGGCCTCAGCCCCAGCATTTT. This encodes CSARSDFTGPQPQHF.

This clonotype was seen ten or more times. CDR3 in amino acids: CASTNIAGTEAFF. CDR3 coding DNA: TGTGCCAGCACTAATATCGCCGGCACTGAAGCTTTCTTT. The rearrangement links TRBV12-3 or TRBV12-4 to TRBJ1-1; D is undetermined. The CDR3 runs 13 residues. Trimming removed 7 bases from V and 4 bases from J, with 13 bases in between.

The sample holds many counts of this clonotype. This chain uses TRBV20-1 with TRBJ2-7, with TRBD2 matching 8 bases. Germline CDR1 reads DFQATT; CDR2 reads SNEGSKA (reference sequence). The J segment lost 0 bases and the V segment lost 5 bases, leaving 6 bases of the junction unmatched. The CDR3 spans 14 residues. This chain's CDR3 is CSAYHSGASYEQYF. The CDR3 DNA reads TGCAGTGCTTACCATAGCGGGGCCTCCTACGAGCAGTACTTC.

This rearrangement joins TRBV6-1 to TRBJ2-7, with 11 bases lining up with TRBD1. Trimming at V came to 2 bases and at J to 3 bases, leaving 3 bases not matched to a gene. Per germline, CDR1 MNHNS and CDR2 SASEGT. CDR3 length equals 15 residues. CDR3 in amino acids: CASSEPGQGGYEQYF. Written as DNA, the CDR3 is TGTGCCAGCAGTGAACCGGGACAGGGGGGCTACGAGCAGTACTTC.

This clonotype was counted many times. V gene TRBV30 combines with J gene TRBJ1-2, with a possible D match to TRBD1 (5 bases). This CDR3 region has 14 residues. V lost 0 bases and J lost 2, with 10 bases in between. Germline CDR1 reads GTSNPN; CDR2 reads SVGIG (reference sequence). The chain's CDR3 is CAWSVDRKNYGYTF. The CDR3 region has the DNA TGTGCCTGGAGTGTAGACAGAAAAAACTATGGCTACACCTTC.

The chain links TRBV11-2 to TRBJ2-5; 12 positions agree with TRBD2. The germline gives CDR1 SGHAT, CDR2 FQNNGV. The length of the CDR3 is 18 residues. V was clipped by 8 bases and J by 3 bases; unmatched bases: 16. The CDR3, as DNA: TGTGCCAGCGGAGACCGACACGGCGGACTAGCGGGGAAAGAGACCCAGTACTTC. It codes for CASGDRHGGLAGKETQYF.

The chain couples TRBV6-4 to TRBJ2-3; the match to TRBD1 covers 7 bases. Trimming cost V 4 bases and J 1 base; bases outside gene matches: 8. Germline V gene lookup returns CDR1 MRHNA and CDR2 SNTAGT. The CDR3 is 16 amino acids. In DNA, the CDR3 is TGTGCCAGCAGTGCAGCACACGGGACAGGCACAGATACGCAGTATTTT. Translating it yields CASSAAHGTGTDTQYF.

This clonotype came up a few times. This rearrangement joins TRBV20-1 to TRBJ1-2; a weak D match, TRBD1 (5 bases). Germline assignment: CDR1 DFQATT and CDR2 SNEGSKA (reference sequence). Trimming removed 5 bases from V and 3 bases from J, with 13 bases in between. This CDR3 has 13 residues. CDR3 nucleotide sequence: TGCAGTGCTCCCGGACCGGGGCACTATGGCTACACCTTC. This sequence encodes CSAPGPGHYGYTF.

This clonotype appeared many times. The chain links TRBV27 to TRBJ2-1; D might be TRBD2 (5 bases). From germline, CDR1 is MNHEY and CDR2 SMNVEV (reference sequence). V was cut by 6 bases and J by 0 bases, with 12 bases left in between. The CDR3 is 15 residues long. The CDR3 region has the DNA TGTGCCAGCAGGGCTAGCCCGAGCTCCTACAATGAGCAGTTCTTC. Amino acids: CASRASPSSYNEQFF.

This clonotype was seen repeatedly, ten times or more. The V call is TRBV9, the J call TRBJ2-3; TRBD2 agrees at 9 bases. Germline V gives CDR1 SGDLS, CDR2 YYNGEE. V lost 0 bases to trimming and J lost 3 bases; unmatched junction nucleotides: 2. This CDR3 is 15 amino acids long. This chain's CDR3 is CASSVGRGGTDTQYF. Written as DNA, the CDR3 is TGTGCCAGCAGCGTAGGGCGGGGGGGGACAGATACGCAGTATTTT.

The rearrangement joins TRBV19 to TRBJ1-5; unclear D gene. V dropped 7 bases and J dropped 5 bases, with 15 bases sitting between them. Germline-derived CDR1 and CDR2 are LNHDA and SQIVND (reference sequence). The CDR3 totals 14 residues. CDR3: CASTPSGRYQPQHF. For the CDR3, the DNA is TGTGCCAGTACCCCTAGCGGGAGATATCAGCCCCAGCATTTT.

This clonotype was found many times. The rearrangement joins TRBV6-1 to TRBJ2-7; D gene uncertain. V lost 7 bases to trimming and J lost 3 bases, with 7 bases between them. CDR1 and CDR2 from the germline V gene are MNHNS and SASEGT. This CDR3 contains 11 residues. Here the CDR3 DNA reads TGTGCCAGCAAACAGCTCTACGAGCAGTACTTC. Amino acids: CASKQLYEQYF.

V gene TRBV20-1 combines with J gene TRBJ2-1; the match to TRBD2 covers 9 bases. Germline trimming cut 6 bases from V and 4 bases from J; bases unmatched to any gene: 1. Per the germline V gene, CDR1 is DFQATT and CDR2 is SNEGSKA (reference sequence). This CDR3 region has 12 residues. Here the CDR3 DNA reads TGCAGTGCCCTAGCGGGGTACAATGAGCAGTTCTTC. It encodes CSALAGYNEQFF.

The table lists this clonotype with many counts. The rearrangement uses TRBV7-8 and TRBJ2-5, with 9 bases aligning to TRBD1. With V trimmed by 1 base and J by 4 bases, 4 bases remained unmatched. Per germline, CDR1 SGHVS and CDR2 FQNEAQ. The CDR3 loop spans 15 amino acids. The chain's CDR3 is CASSLEGTGIETQYF. In nucleotides, the CDR3 is TGTGCCAGCAGCTTAGAAGGGACAGGGATAGAGACCCAGTACTTC.

This clonotype occurred many times. The chain recombines TRBV24-1 with TRBJ2-1, with TRBD2 matching 10 bases. V lost 11 bases, J lost 6 bases, and 6 bases stayed unmatched. This CDR3 spans 13 amino acids. CDR1 and CDR2 (germline): KGHDR, SFDVKD. CDR3 coding DNA: TGTGCCAGCCGGAGCGGGAGGGTCAATGAGCAGTTCTTC. Translating it yields CASRSGRVNEQFF.

This clonotype was counted only a few times. The chain combines TRBV5-7 with TRBJ2-7; D call uncertain. TRBV5-7 is assigned to the ORF class and has an uncertain function. V was trimmed by 4 bases and J by 6 bases, leaving 5 bases between them. The CDR3 is made up of 10 amino acids. The CDR3 sequence is CASSPLEQYF. CDR3 sequence (DNA): TGTGCCAGCAGCCCTCTCGAGCAGTACTTC.

This clonotype came up a few times. The chain joins TRBV6-1 to TRBJ1-6; D gene unclear. The CDR3 is 15 residues long. Deletions cut 7 bases from V and 0 bases from J, with 10 bases between. Germline CDR1 is MNHNS and CDR2 is SASEGT. The CDR3 region is CASISSRSYNSPLHF. The CDR3 nucleotides read TGTGCCAGCATCTCGTCCCGCTCCTATAATTCACCCCTCCACTTT.

This clonotype has only a few counts. The final CDR3 position lacks the conserved phenylalanine or tryptophan, pointing to a likely read error. J is TRBJ2-7 and V is TRBV20-1; D gene ambiguous. V dropped 3 bases and J dropped 5 bases, with 23 bases sitting between them. The CDR3 contains 16 residues. The germline CDR1 and CDR2 sequences are DFQATT and SNEGSKA (reference sequence). The CDR3 loop reads CSASPGQATKAHEQYL. CDR3 in DNA: TGCAGTGCTAGTCCCGGGCAGGCCACAAAGGCGCACGAGCAGTACCTC.

The table lists this clonotype with many counts. The rearrangement uses TRBV2 and TRBJ1-5, with 8 bases identical to TRBD1. CDR3 size: 17 residues. The V gene's germline CDR1 is SNHLY and CDR2 FYNNEI. With 0 bases clipped from V and 3 bases from J, the junction kept 7 bases outside the gene matches. Here the CDR3 reads CASSEALGQGHNQPQHF. CDR3 DNA sequence: TGTGCCAGCAGTGAAGCGCTTGGACAGGGTCACAATCAGCCCCAGCATTTT.

This clonotype was seen more than once but under ten times. The J gene is TRBJ1-2, the V gene TRBV6-1; no clear D gene. Per the germline V gene, CDR1 is MNHNS and CDR2 is SASEGT. This CDR3 has 14 residues. V lost 3 bases and J lost 0, with 8 bases in between. DNA for the CDR3: TGTGCCAGCAGTGATCTTGCAGCTAACTATGGCTACACCTTC. It yields the protein CASSDLAANYGYTF.

This clonotype was seen at least ten times. V usage is TRBV12-3 or TRBV12-4 and J usage is TRBJ2-1, with TRBD2 matching 9 bases. V was pared by 6 bases and J by 6 bases, with 9 bases of the junction left unmatched. The length of the CDR3 is 15 residues. This chain's CDR3 is CASRGETSGRNEQFF. CDR3 in DNA: TGTGCCAGCAGAGGGGAGACTAGCGGCCGCAATGAGCAGTTCTTC.

In its sample, this clonotype was seen many times. The chain uses TRBV28 and TRBJ1-1; D is unclear. The V gene's germline CDR1 is MDHEN and CDR2 SYDVKM. The CDR3 is 11 amino acids. V lost 6 bases and J 7 bases, leaving 9 bases between the germline ends. The CDR3 nucleotides read TGTGCCAGCAGGGACGGGCTTGAAGCTTTCTTT. The encoded protein is CASRDGLEAFF.

The V call is TRBV18, the J call TRBJ1-5, with unresolved D. Germline V CDR1 and CDR2: KGHSH, LQKENI. V lost 6 bases, J lost 3 bases, and 9 bases lay in between. CDR3 size: 13 residues. The CDR3 nucleotides read TGTGCCAGCTCTACCAGGCTCAATCAGCCCCAGCATTTT. Translated, it gives CASSTRLNQPQHF.

Worth noting for this clonotype: An end of the junction does not agree with germline; a read error may underlie this. J is TRBJ2-2 and V is TRBV6-5, with a weak D call TRBD2 (6 bases). The CDR3 extends over 15 amino acids. Germline assignment: CDR1 MNHEY and CDR2 SVGAGI. CDR3 amino acids: CASSYGGGNAGELFF. DNA of the CDR3: TGTGCCAGCAGTTACGGTGGGGGGAACGCCGGGGAGCTGTTTTTT.

This clonotype was found many times. CDR3 sequence reads: CASSLGGLRDEQFF. CDR3 bases: TGTGCCAGCAGCTTAGGCGGGTTACGAGATGAGCAGTTCTTC. The chain uses TRBV7-8 and TRBJ2-1, with TRBD2 as a possible D gene (5 bases). The CDR3 contains 14 residues. The germline V gene has CDR1 SGHVS and CDR2 FQNEAQ. V was cut by 1 base and J by 8 bases, with 12 bases left in between.

This clonotype was detected many times. V gene TRBV28 combines with J gene TRBJ2-3, with 12 bases matching TRBD2. Trimming took 6 bases from V and 6 from J; bases not matched to a gene: 7. The CDR3 has 15 residues. Per the germline V gene, CDR1 is MDHEN and CDR2 is SYDVKM. In nucleotides, the CDR3 is TGTGCCAGCAGCACCCCTCTAGCGGGAGGGGATACGCAGTATTTT. Translating it yields CASSTPLAGGDTQYF. Supplemented by reference TRBV28 and TRBJ2-3, the full variable domain reads DVKVTQSSRYLVKRTGEKVFLECVQDMDHENMFWYRQDPGLGLRLIYFSYDVKMKEKGDIPEGYSVSREKKERFSLILESASTNQTSMYLCASSTPLAGGDTQYFGPGTRLTVL.

This clonotype was observed many times. This chain joins TRBV19 and TRBJ2-2; D is undetermined. The CDR3 consists of 15 residues. Trimming shortened V by 5 bases and J by 1 base, and 11 bases separated the two germline ends. Looked up from germline, CDR1 is LNHDA and CDR2 is SQIVND (reference sequence). The CDR3 loop is CASSVQTMNTGELFF. The CDR3 DNA reads as TGTGCCAGTAGTGTCCAGACCATGAACACCGGGGAGCTGTTTTTT.